This T cell receptor beta chain was documented in a study of blood T cells in healthy people across ages. A second PCR, run for about 7 to 11 cycles, used a sample-barcoded 5' primer plus a J-beta primer mix. TCRdb analysed the 5' RACE reads with MiXCR anew, one entry per CDR3 protein. The repertoire includes about 1.6 million distinct CDR3 sequences, 30% to 40% of them detected once, and approximately 10% sits in the top ten. The receptor's source is a woman aged 25 to 39 in good health. Sequencing was performed on blood.

This CDR3 is CASKGPYQETQYF. Here the CDR3 DNA reads TGTGCCAGCAAGGGCCCGTACCAAGAGACCCAGTACTTC. The chain joins TRBV6-1 to TRBJ2-5; D is ambiguous. V lost 7 bases and J lost 0, with 9 bases in between. The CDR3 covers 13 residues. From germline, CDR1 is MNHNS and CDR2 SASEGT.